These T cell receptor beta chains were read from a single sample in a study of T cell responses to AZD1222 COVID-19 vaccine. Profiled with immunoSEQ multiplex PCR; TCRdb holds only in-frame clones, not every one. The sample records approximately 150,000 clones, 90% being singletons. The sequencing here drew on peripheral blood, taken on day 0 of AZD1222 vaccination. These receptors originate from an adult in good health. Both conserved end residues are part of each CDR3. Each record gives: clone size, D gene, V gene, J gene, CDR3 protein, CDR3 DNA. The D gene is left open where the match is weak. Rows give clone size only sometimes, using once, few, many, or a class for an expanded clone.

-	-	TRBV5-5	TRBJ2-3	CASSLGADTQYF	TGTGCCAGCAGCTTGGGGGCAGATACGCAGTATTTT
-	-	TRBV21-1	TRBJ1-6	CASSKERTAMPYNSPLHF	TGTGCCAGCAGCAAAGAACGGACTGCGATGCCGTATAATTCACCCCTCCACTTT
-	TRBD2	TRBV7-9	TRBJ2-2	CASSSGLTNTGELFF	TGTGCCAGCAGCTCGGGACTAACGAACACCGGGGAGCTGTTTTTT
few	-	TRBV4-3	TRBJ1-4	CASSPGVGEKLFF	TGCGCCAGCAGCCCAGGGGTTGGTGAAAAACTGTTTTTT
-	-	TRBV12-3/TRBV12-4	TRBJ1-5	CASSLDSNQPQHF	TGTGCCAGCAGCCTTGATAGCAATCAGCCCCAGCATTTT
-	TRBD1	TRBV6-5	TRBJ1-2	CASSQRTGMETF	TGTGCCAGCAGTCAAAGGACAGGGATGGAAACCTTC
-	TRBD1	TRBV5-4	TRBJ1-2	CASSLSDRGSYGYTF	TGTGCCAGCAGCTTGTCGGACAGGGGGAGCTATGGCTACACCTTC
-	-	TRBV30	TRBJ1-2	CAWRPPGPPGYTF	TGTGCCTGGAGGCCTCCAGGGCCCCCTGGCTACACCTTC
-	-	TRBV6-5	TRBJ1-5	CASSSTGARGNQPQHF	TGTGCCAGCAGTTCGACAGGTGCTCGAGGCAATCAGCCCCAGCATTTT
many	-	TRBV10-3	TRBJ1-2	CAIRPGFYGYTF	TGTGCCATCCGGCCGGGATTCTATGGCTACACCTTC
-	-	TRBV7-6	TRBJ2-3	CASRAGGRPTDTQYF	TGTGCCAGCAGGGCCGGGGGGCGTCCAACAGATACGCAGTATTTT
-	-	TRBV6-5	TRBJ1-3	CASSYSRARAGNTIYF	TGTGCCAGCAGTTACTCCAGGGCTCGGGCTGGAAACACCATATATTTT
-	-	TRBV12-3/TRBV12-4	TRBJ2-1	CASSLLGDQFF	TGTGCCAGCAGTTTACTAGGAGATCAGTTCTTC
few	TRBD1	TRBV2	TRBJ1-4	CASRVGTGVEKLFF	TGTGCCAGCAGGGTGGGGACAGGGGTTGAAAAACTGTTTTTT
-	-	TRBV20-1	TRBJ1-2	CSAINNYGYTF	TGCAGTGCTATCAATAACTATGGCTACACCTTC
-	TRBD1	TRBV5-1	TRBJ1-4	CASSQQGIGEKLFF	TGCGCCAGCAGCCAACAGGGGATTGGTGAAAAACTGTTTTTT
-	TRBD2	TRBV15	TRBJ2-7	CATSSKERGDSYEQYF	TGTGCCACCAGCAGCAAAGAGCGGGGGGATTCCTACGAGCAGTACTTC
once	-	TRBV24-1	TRBJ2-5	CATSVFVVGRVGSRETQYF	TGTGCCACCAGTGTGTTCGTGGTTGGCAGGGTGGGCTCTAGAGAGACCCAGTACTTC
-	-	TRBV19	TRBJ1-1	CASRFNSEAFF	TGTGCCAGTAGATTTAACAGTGAAGCTTTCTTT
-	-	TRBV29-1	TRBJ1-4	CSASGDGGFAEKLFF	TGCAGCGCTTCGGGGGACGGAGGTTTTGCTGAAAAACTGTTTTTT
-	TRBD2	TRBV14	TRBJ2-3	CASSRAGLAGTDTQYF	TGTGCCAGCAGCCGCGCGGGACTAGCGGGCACAGATACGCAGTATTTT
-	TRBD2	TRBV3-1/TRBV3-2	TRBJ2-5	CASSQIGLAAFQETQYF	TGTGCCAGCAGCCAAATCGGACTAGCGGCGTTCCAAGAGACCCAGTACTTC
-	-	TRBV7-9	TRBJ2-6	CASSFPTPSSGANVLTF	TGTGCCAGCAGCTTCCCGACGCCAAGCTCTGGGGCCAACGTCCTGACTTTC
-	-	TRBV5-1	TRBJ2-7	CASSLVNRKGSYEQYF	TGCGCCAGCAGCTTGGTAAACAGAAAAGGCTCCTACGAGCAGTACTTC
few	-	TRBV7-2	TRBJ2-5	CASSWDRSFGETQYF	TGTGCCAGCAGCTGGGACCGATCCTTTGGAGAGACCCAGTACTTC
few	-	TRBV30	TRBJ2-2	CAWRKAGRTGELFF	TGTGCCTGGAGAAAGGCAGGACGAACCGGGGAGCTGTTTTTT
-	-	TRBV19	TRBJ2-7	CASKESATSYEQYF	TGTGCCAGTAAGGAGTCAGCTACCTCCTACGAGCAGTACTTC
-	TRBD1	TRBV5-1	TRBJ1-4	CASSSTGGTHEKLFF	TGCGCCAGCAGCTCGACAGGGGGAACCCATGAAAAACTGTTTTTT
-	-	TRBV6-6	TRBJ2-7	CATSQAPYEQYF	TGTGCCACCAGTCAAGCCCCCTACGAGCAGTACTTC
-	-	TRBV7-8	TRBJ1-2	CASSLADLNYGYTF	TGTGCCAGCAGCTTAGCCGACCTTAACTATGGCTACACCTTC
-	-	TRBV6-5	TRBJ1-5	CATQDILGKQPQHF	TGTGCCACCCAGGACATCCTGGGTAAGCAGCCCCAGCATTTT
-	-	TRBV7-6	TRBJ1-6	CASSLGSGYNSPLHF	TGTGCCAGCAGCTTAGGGTCAGGTTATAATTCACCCCTCCACTTT
-	-	TRBV14	TRBJ1-4	CASSLGGGDEKLFF	TGTGCCAGCAGCCTCGGCGGCGGGGACGAAAAACTGTTTTTT
-	-	TRBV4-3	TRBJ1-5	CASSQHRRGPQHF	TGCGCCAGCAGCCAACACCGTCGGGGACCCCAGCATTTT
-	TRBD2	TRBV10-3	TRBJ2-1	CAIKGVAGATGNEQFF	TGTGCCATCAAGGGAGTAGCGGGGGCCACGGGGAATGAGCAGTTCTTC
-	-	TRBV19	TRBJ2-7	CASSPREGRTYEQYF	TGTGCCAGTAGTCCCCGTGAGGGGCGAACCTACGAGCAGTACTTC
-	-	TRBV18	TRBJ1-1	CASSPKVNTEAFF	TGTGCCAGCTCACCTAAGGTGAACACTGAAGCTTTCTTT
-	-	TRBV30	TRBJ1-1	CAWSTGRTNTEAFF	TGTGCCTGGAGTACGGGACGGACCAACACTGAAGCTTTCTTT
-	-	TRBV5-4	TRBJ1-5	CASSLMEGGAHQPQHF	TGTGCCAGCAGCTTGATGGAGGGAGGGGCCCATCAGCCCCAGCATTTT
-	TRBD2	TRBV4-3	TRBJ2-5	CASSQGTSSGGAGETQYF	TGCGCCAGCAGCCAAGGGACCTCTAGCGGGGGGGCGGGAGAGACCCAGTACTTC